Listed here are 24 T cell receptor beta chains from one sample, sequenced in a study of control samples from healthy donors and cancer patients. Assay used: immunoSEQ multiplex PCR; TCRdb lists only in-frame clones, some missing. The sample lists under 50,000 clones, around 87% occurring once. Sequenced input: PBMCs. The origin of the receptors is a woman aged 55-70 years with lung cancer.

The V and J genes are TRBV11-2 and TRBJ1-1; D remains ambiguous. Trimming cost V 5 bases and J 0 bases, with 10 bases left between them. Per germline, CDR1 SGHAT and CDR2 FQNNGV. The length of the CDR3 is 14 residues. The CDR3 protein is CASSQDLLNTEAFF. The CDR3 region has the DNA TGTGCCAGCAGCCAGGACCTTCTGAACACTGAAGCTTTCTTT.

The rearrangement links TRBV11-3 to TRBJ2-6; 8 bases are shared with TRBD1. V lost 5 bases and J lost 4; bases outside the gene matches: 7. Germline assignment: CDR1 SGHNT and CDR2 YENEEA. The length of the CDR3 is 16 residues. CDR3 nucleotides: TGTGCCAGCAGCCTGGACAGGGTTTCAGGGGCCAACGTCCTGACTTTC. This encodes CASSLDRVSGANVLTF.

This chain connects TRBV10-2 to TRBJ2-2, with a possible D match to TRBD2 (6 bases). Germline CDR1 and CDR2: WSHSY and SAAADI. This CDR3 has 14 residues. The V and J ends lost 2 bases and 5 bases respectively, with 9 bases between them. CDR3 DNA: TGCGCCAGCAGTGAGGGGACTGATACCGGGGAGCTGTTTTTT. It translates to CASSEGTDTGELFF.

The CDR3 sequence is CASRGQNSNQPQHF. DNA of the CDR3: TGTGCCAGCAGAGGACAGAATAGCAATCAGCCCCAGCATTTT. The gene calls are TRBV6-5 and TRBJ1-5; weak D call: TRBD1 (6 bases). This CDR3 has 14 residues. Germline V gene data show CDR1 as MNHEY and CDR2 as SVGAGI. With 6 bases removed from V and 0 bases from J, the gap between germline ends came to 9 bases.

The genes are TRBV7-2 and TRBJ2-4; D is tentatively TRBD1 or TRBD2 (5 bases each). Trimming removed 3 bases at V and 4 bases at J, with 10 bases between. The CDR3 consists of 14 residues. The germline V gene encodes CDR1 SGHTA and CDR2 FQGNSA. The CDR3: CASSFGTVKNIQYF. The DNA of the CDR3 is TGTGCCAGCAGCTTTGGGACGGTGAAAAACATTCAGTACTTC.

The V and J genes are TRBV13 and TRBJ2-7; D is perhaps TRBD2 (6 bases). Per the germline V gene, CDR1 is PRHDT and CDR2 is FYEKMQ (reference sequence). The CDR3 has 15 residues. Trimming removed 3 bases from V and 2 bases from J, with 14 bases in between. The CDR3 loop is CASSFTGTPTYEQYF. In DNA, the CDR3 is TGTGCCAGCAGCTTCACCGGGACTCCCACCTACGAGCAGTACTTC.

This clone was detected only once. V gene TRBV5-6 combines with J gene TRBJ2-7, with TRBD1 identical over 10 bases. Germline V gene lookup returns CDR1 SGHDT and CDR2 YYEEEE. The J segment lost 5 bases and the V segment lost 2 bases, leaving 19 bases of the junction unmatched. The CDR3 length is 19 residues. The CDR3: CASSFSTGGEARLDDEQYF. In nucleotides, the CDR3 is TGTGCCAGCAGCTTTTCGACAGGGGGCGAAGCCAGGCTTGACGACGAGCAGTACTTC.

This clone has only a few counts. The chain employs TRBV28 and TRBJ1-6; 8 bases line up with TRBD1. Germline V gene sequence: CDR1 MDHEN, CDR2 SYDVKM. The CDR3 has 14 amino acids. J was trimmed by 5 bases and V by 7 bases; bases with no gene match: 4. The CDR3 nucleotides are TGTGCCAGCATTGACAGGGGAAATAATTCACCCCTCCACTTT. Protein: CASIDRGNNSPLHF.

The rearrangement links TRBV28 to TRBJ2-1; tentatively, D is TRBD1 (6 bases). Germline CDR1 MDHEN, CDR2 SYDVKM. This CDR3 region has 16 residues. The V and J ends lost 6 bases and 0 bases respectively, with 15 bases between them. The CDR3 DNA reads as TGTGCCAGCAGAAACGACAGGATGAGCTCCTACAATGAGCAGTTCTTC. This sequence encodes CASRNDRMSSYNEQFF.

The V gene is TRBV27, the J gene TRBJ2-3, with no clear D. V dropped 3 bases and J dropped 3 bases, with 16 bases sitting between them. Germline V lookup: CDR1 MNHEY, CDR2 SMNVEV (reference sequence). The CDR3 is 16 residues long. The CDR3 protein is CASSFFSAPHTDTQYF. CDR3 DNA: TGTGCCAGCAGTTTTTTTTCCGCCCCGCATACAGATACGCAGTATTTT.

The chain carries TRBV18 and TRBJ1-1; TRBD1 matches 7 bases. The CDR3 is 17 residues long. With V trimmed by 4 bases and J by 3 bases, 14 bases remained unmatched. From germline, CDR1 is KGHSH and CDR2 LQKENI. The CDR3 DNA follows: TGTGCCAGCTCACTAAGACAGGGATCGGGGCGGGACACTGAAGCTTTCTTT. Its translation is CASSLRQGSGRDTEAFF.

This clone appeared once. The chain employs TRBV30 and TRBJ1-2; D might be TRBD1 (6 bases). The V gene lost 7 bases and the J gene lost 8 bases, with 17 bases spanning the gap. CDR1 is GTSNPN, CDR2 SVGIG, per germline (reference sequence). The CDR3 is 12 residues long. The DNA of the CDR3 is TGTGCCTCCGCGACAAGGGGGGAAGGCTACACCTTC. It encodes CASATRGEGYTF. Variable domain in full (rest from reference TRBV30 and TRBJ1-2): SQTIHQWPATLVQPVGSPLSLECTVEGTSNPNLYWYRQAAGRGLQLLFYSVGIGQISSEVPQNLSASRPQDRQFILSSKKLLLSDSGFYLCASATRGEGYTFGSGTRLTVV.

The chain is built from TRBV7-9 and TRBJ2-2; maybe TRBD2 (6 bases). The V end was cut by 3 bases, the J end by 7 bases, with 21 bases between. Germline CDR1 is SEHNR and CDR2 is FQNEAQ (reference sequence). The CDR3 has 17 residues. The CDR3 DNA reads as TGTGCCAGCAGCTTTGATTTTGGGCTAGCGCGTTACGGGGAGCTGTTTTTT. Its protein product is CASSFDFGLARYGELFF.

This chain joins TRBV18 and TRBJ1-1; D gene unclear. CDR1 and CDR2 (germline): KGHSH, LQKENI. V dropped 2 bases and J dropped 1 base, with 11 bases sitting between them. CDR3 length: 15 amino acids. The CDR3 sequence: CASSPFASRNTEAFF. For the CDR3, the DNA is TGTGCCAGCTCACCATTTGCCTCGCGGAACACTGAAGCTTTCTTT. Variable domain in full (rest from reference TRBV18 and TRBJ1-1): NAGVMQNPRHLVRRRGQEARLRCSPMKGHSHVYWYRQLPEEGLKFMVYLQKENIIDESGMPKERFSAEFPKEGPSILRIQQVVRGDSAAYFCASSPFASRNTEAFFGQGTRLTVV.

This sequence joins TRBV30 and TRBJ1-2; D not certain. V was clipped by 0 bases and J by 8 bases, with 16 bases between them. The germline V gene has CDR1 GTSNPN and CDR2 SVGIG (reference sequence). The CDR3 spans 14 residues. CDR3 bases: TGTGCCTGGAGTGTTTATCTGGGGAAGATGGGCTACACCTTC. Translation gives CAWSVYLGKMGYTF.

J is TRBJ2-5 and V is TRBV10-3, with TRBD2 identical over 7 bases. Germline V gives CDR1 ENHRY, CDR2 SYGVKD. This CDR3 comprises 15 residues. The trim removed 5 bases at V and 5 bases at J, leaving 11 bases unmatched. In DNA, the CDR3 is TGTGCCATCAGTAAATCGGTAGGCGGGAGTGAGACCCAGTACTTC. It translates to CAISKSVGGSETQYF.

The CDR3 protein is CASSFRLAGTGELFF. The CDR3 DNA reads TGTGCCAGCAGTTTTCGGCTAGCGGGAACCGGGGAGCTGTTTTTT. The chain links TRBV27 to TRBJ2-2, with TRBD2 matching over 9 bases. The CDR3 has 15 amino acids. V was clipped by 3 bases and J by 5 bases; unmatched bases: 4. Germline CDR1 MNHEY, CDR2 SMNVEV (reference sequence).

In this sample, this clone turned up a few times. The rearrangement links TRBV10-3 to TRBJ1-1, with D maybe TRBD1 (5 bases). The V end was cut by 3 bases, the J end by 0 bases, with 11 bases between. This CDR3 region has 15 residues. Germline V gene lookup returns CDR1 ENHRY and CDR2 SYGVKD. The CDR3 is CAISESYRMNTEAFF. The CDR3 DNA reads TGTGCCATCAGTGAATCGTACAGGATGAACACTGAAGCTTTCTTT.

The J gene is TRBJ1-2, the V gene TRBV28; D remains unclear. The V and J ends lost 5 bases and 7 bases respectively, with 14 bases between them. The germline CDR1 and CDR2 sequences are MDHEN and SYDVKM. The CDR3 runs 13 residues. CDR3 coding DNA: TGTGCCAGCAGTCCCTTCTTAGGGCGTGGCTACACCTTC. Translating gives CASSPFLGRGYTF.

The rearrangement joins TRBV6-5 to TRBJ2-7; no definite D call. CDR1 is MNHEY and CDR2 is SVGAGI in the germline V gene. The CDR3 contains 13 residues. Deletions cut 6 bases from V and 3 bases from J, with 12 bases between. This chain's CDR3 is CASSAENHYEQYF. The CDR3 coding sequence is TGTGCCAGCAGCGCCGAGAACCACTACGAGCAGTACTTC.

The chain uses TRBV5-6 and TRBJ1-6, with D maybe TRBD1 (6 bases). Trimming removed 0 bases from V and 9 bases from J, with 13 bases in between. The length of the CDR3 is 15 residues. CDR1 is SGHDT and CDR2 is YYEEEE in the germline V gene. The CDR3 loop is CASSLGEGVGSPLHF. The CDR3 DNA sequence: TGTGCCAGCAGCTTGGGAGAGGGGGTTGGTTCACCCCTCCACTTT.

The rearrangement joins TRBV6-1 to TRBJ1-3; D not certain. Between the trimmed V and J ends, which lost 0 bases and 0 bases, there was a span of 9 bases. The CDR3 runs to 16 residues. From germline, CDR1 is MNHNS and CDR2 SASEGT. CDR3 bases: TGTGCCAGCAGTGAAGCGCACGGAAGCTCTGGAAACACCATATATTTT. Its translation: CASSEAHGSSGNTIYF.

The chain is built from TRBV19 and TRBJ1-1, with 7 bases aligning to TRBD1. Germline V gene lookup returns CDR1 LNHDA and CDR2 SQIVND (reference sequence). This CDR3 has 13 amino acids. The junction had 6 bases not matched to a gene; V was cut back by 5 bases and J by 6 bases. The CDR3 spells CASSSTQGSEAFF. The CDR3 DNA reads as TGTGCCAGTAGTTCCACACAGGGGTCTGAAGCTTTCTTT.

This chain uses TRBV30 with TRBJ1-1; D ambiguous. Germline V gene lookup returns CDR1 GTSNPN and CDR2 SVGIG (reference sequence). The CDR3 is made up of 14 amino acids. Trimming pared 1 base from V and 3 bases from J, leaving 12 bases between. The CDR3 DNA reads as TGTGCCTGGAGTGGCCGGGGTGGTTACACTGAAGCTTTCTTT. It yields the protein CAWSGRGGYTEAFF.